The 19 T cell receptor beta chains in this list originate from one sample, sequenced in a study of Ad26.COV2.S vaccination and SARS-CoV-2 variants. Treatment noted: some 19 received Ad26.COV2.S at low or high dose, single or two shots; several received placebo; per-sample allocation not given. Each sample was drawn 63 days after the first injection (of vaccine or placebo). Produced via immunoSEQ multiplex PCR; TCRdb's table is partial and in-frame only. Among around 340,000 clones listed, approximately 86% were seen once. Sequenced material: peripheral blood, taken in a trial of Ad26.COV2.S vaccine versus placebo. The receptor source for this set is a person between 18 and 60 years old who received the Ad26.COV2.S COVID-19 vaccine or a placebo.

The genes are TRBV4-3 and TRBJ2-1; no firm D call. V lost 0 bases and J lost 5, with 20 bases in between. Germline lookup yields CDR1 LGHNA and CDR2 YSLEER. The CDR3 runs 18 residues. DNA for the CDR3: TGCGCCAGCAGCCAAGATCGACCCGGTTTTGGTCCCAACAATGAGCAGTTCTTC. It encodes CASSQDRPGFGPNNEQFF.

In DNA, the CDR3 is TGTGCCAGCCAGACAGGATTTAGCAATCAGCCCCAGCATTTT. Translated, it gives CASQTGFSNQPQHF. This chain connects TRBV7-9 to TRBJ1-5; D may be TRBD1 (6 bases). The CDR3 runs 14 residues. Germline lookup yields CDR1 SEHNR and CDR2 FQNEAQ (reference sequence). The V gene lost 8 bases and the J gene lost 0 bases, with 11 bases spanning the gap.

The chain couples TRBV5-6 to TRBJ2-7; D might be TRBD1 or TRBD2, each matching 5 bases. CDR1 and CDR2 (germline): SGHDT, YYEEEE. The CDR3 sequence is 13 residues long. Trimming took off 3 bases at V and 6 bases at J, with 13 bases between the two ends. The CDR3, as DNA: TGTGCCAGCAGCTCTTTATCCGGGACCGAGCAGTACTTC. Translation: CASSSLSGTEQYF.

This chain links TRBV9 with TRBJ1-1; the D is unclear. Between the trimmed V and J ends, which lost 4 bases and 2 bases, there was a span of 12 bases. The CDR3 consists of 14 residues. Germline CDR1 is SGDLS and CDR2 is YYNGEE. The CDR3 coding sequence is TGTGCCAGCAGCCTTGACGCAGGAAACACTGAAGCTTTCTTT. Its protein is CASSLDAGNTEAFF.

The chain has TRBV28 and TRBJ1-2, with a tentative D call TRBD1 (5 bases). CDR3 length: 14 amino acids. The V gene's germline CDR1 is MDHEN and CDR2 SYDVKM. Trimming pared 4 bases from V and 1 base from J, leaving 10 bases between. CDR3 in amino acids: CASSWAGLNYGYTF. The CDR3 DNA follows: TGTGCCAGCAGTTGGGCAGGGCTTAACTATGGCTACACCTTC.

The chain is built from TRBV4-1 and TRBJ2-1; TRBD2 aligns across 8 bases. Germline V CDR1 and CDR2: MGHRA, YSYEKL. V gave up 1 base and J gave up 9 bases; unmatched junction bases: 5. The length of the CDR3 is 14 residues. The CDR3 DNA sequence: TGCGCCAGCAGCCAAGTCCGGACTAGCTCTGAGCAGTTCTTC. It specifies CASSQVRTSSEQFF.

The chain carries TRBV7-9 and TRBJ2-5; 7 bases are a match to TRBD1. The CDR3 runs 15 residues. Germline-derived CDR1 and CDR2 are SEHNR and FQNEAQ (reference sequence). After removal of 1 base from V and 3 bases from J, the junction contained 5 bases not matched to a gene. The CDR3 spells CASSLVGTEKETQYF. The CDR3 nucleotides read TGTGCCAGCAGCTTAGTAGGGACAGAGAAAGAGACCCAGTACTTC.

V usage is TRBV15 and J usage is TRBJ2-7; D gene uncertain. From germline, CDR1 is LNHNV and CDR2 YYDKDF (reference sequence). V lost 0 bases and J 4 bases, leaving 4 bases between the germline ends. The length of the CDR3 is 12 residues. The CDR3 DNA reads as TGTGCCACCAGCAGAGATAAGTACGAGCAGTACTTC. Amino acids: CATSRDKYEQYF.

V and J are TRBV28 and TRBJ2-7; D uncertain. V lost 3 bases and J 3 bases, leaving 9 bases between the germline ends. CDR1 MDHEN and CDR2 SYDVKM come from the germline V gene. This CDR3 is built from 13 residues. The CDR3 nucleotides read TGTGCCAGCAGTTTTTCGACCCTCTACGAGCAGTACTTC. Amino acid sequence: CASSFSTLYEQYF.

The chain couples TRBV9 to TRBJ2-7, with D possibly TRBD2 on 5 matching bases. Germline CDR1 and CDR2: SGDLS and YYNGEE. Trimming took off 0 bases at V and 2 bases at J, with 9 bases between the two ends. The CDR3 totals 14 residues. CDR3 loop: CASSVAPGAYEQYF. As DNA, the CDR3 is TGTGCCAGCAGCGTAGCCCCCGGGGCCTACGAGCAGTACTTC.

This chain joins TRBV4-3 and TRBJ1-1; D is ambiguous. V was trimmed by 0 bases and J by 3 bases, leaving 11 bases between them. Germline V gene sequence: CDR1 LGHNA, CDR2 YSLEER. There are 15 residues in the CDR3. CDR3 coding DNA: TGCGCCAGCAGCCAAGACCACAGCTCCTACACTGAAGCTTTCTTT. It translates to CASSQDHSSYTEAFF.

The gene calls are TRBV6-5 and TRBJ1-1; D might be TRBD1 (5 bases). V was clipped by 8 bases and J by 8 bases, with 12 bases between them. Per the germline V gene, CDR1 is MNHEY and CDR2 is SVGAGI. The CDR3 is 11 amino acids. For the CDR3, the DNA is TGTGCCAGCGGTCCCGGGGCCGAAGCTTTCTTT. Protein sequence: CASGPGAEAFF.

This chain connects TRBV25-1 to TRBJ2-7; D unclear. Trimming pared 8 bases from V and 0 bases from J, leaving 11 bases between. The CDR3 length is 13 residues. CDR1 MGHDK and CDR2 SYGVNS come from the germline V gene. CDR3 bases: TGTGCCAGCCTTGGTTGGGACTCCTACGAGCAGTACTTC. It yields the protein CASLGWDSYEQYF.

This clone was recorded once. V usage is TRBV24-1 and J usage is TRBJ2-2, with TRBD2 identical over 9 bases. V gave up 5 bases and J gave up 6 bases; unmatched junction bases: 9. The germline V gene encodes CDR1 KGHDR and CDR2 SFDVKD. This CDR3 is 16 amino acids long. CDR3 sequence: CATSGEVAGDSGELFF. The CDR3, as DNA: TGTGCCACCAGTGGTGAAGTAGCGGGAGACTCCGGGGAGCTGTTTTTT.

This clone occurred once. This chain links TRBV9 with TRBJ1-1; D is undetermined. Germline values: CDR1 SGDLS, CDR2 YYNGEE. V was pared by 0 bases and J by 8 bases, with 5 bases between. The CDR3 totals 11 residues. The CDR3 loop is CASSVVGEAFF. As DNA, the CDR3 is TGTGCCAGCAGCGTAGTGGGCGAAGCTTTCTTT.

The rearrangement links TRBV5-4 to TRBJ2-7, with TRBD2 identical over 9 bases. V shed 0 bases, J shed 6 bases, and the junction held 10 bases outside the gene matches. This CDR3 is 16 amino acids long. Germline V gene lookup returns CDR1 SGHNT and CDR2 YYREEE (reference sequence). CDR3 in amino acids: CASSLGQAGGPREQYF. The DNA of the CDR3 is TGTGCCAGCAGCTTGGGGCAGGCGGGAGGGCCACGCGAGCAGTACTTC.

The chain combines TRBV10-3 with TRBJ1-3, with 9 bases lining up with TRBD1. With V trimmed by 7 bases and J by 8 bases, 6 bases remained unmatched. CDR1 is ENHRY, CDR2 SYGVKD, per germline. The CDR3 is made up of 13 amino acids. As DNA, the CDR3 is TGTGCCATCACGGGACAGGGTAGGGACACCATATATTTT. Amino acid sequence: CAITGQGRDTIYF.

V gene TRBV13 combines with J gene TRBJ2-7, with 9 nucleotides matching TRBD1. The CDR3 has 15 residues. In germline, CDR1 is PRHDT, CDR2 FYEKMQ (reference sequence). J lost 5 bases, V lost 5 bases, and 10 bases had no gene match. CDR3 protein: CASSPRDRVRDEQYF. The CDR3 region has the DNA TGTGCCAGCAGCCCCCGGGACAGGGTCCGGGACGAGCAGTACTTC.

J is TRBJ2-7 and V is TRBV7-8; maybe TRBD1 (6 bases). Germline V gene sequence: CDR1 SGHVS, CDR2 FQNEAQ. V was shortened by 5 bases and J by 0 bases, with 14 bases between the two germline ends. The CDR3 has 15 amino acids. In nucleotides, the CDR3 is TGTGCCAGCAGCGAGCGGACAGTCCTCTCCTACGAGCAGTACTTC. Amino acids: CASSERTVLSYEQYF.